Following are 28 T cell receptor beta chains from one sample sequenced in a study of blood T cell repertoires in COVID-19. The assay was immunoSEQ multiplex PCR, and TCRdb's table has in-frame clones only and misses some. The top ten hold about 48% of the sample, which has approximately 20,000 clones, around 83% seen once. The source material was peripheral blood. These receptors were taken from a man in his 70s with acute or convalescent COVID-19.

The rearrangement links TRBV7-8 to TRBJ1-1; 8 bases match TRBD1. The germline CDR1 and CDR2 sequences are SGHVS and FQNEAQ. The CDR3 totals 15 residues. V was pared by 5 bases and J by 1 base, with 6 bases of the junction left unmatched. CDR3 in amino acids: CASSRPGQANTEAFF. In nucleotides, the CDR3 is TGTGCCAGCAGCAGACCGGGACAGGCGAACACTGAAGCTTTCTTT.

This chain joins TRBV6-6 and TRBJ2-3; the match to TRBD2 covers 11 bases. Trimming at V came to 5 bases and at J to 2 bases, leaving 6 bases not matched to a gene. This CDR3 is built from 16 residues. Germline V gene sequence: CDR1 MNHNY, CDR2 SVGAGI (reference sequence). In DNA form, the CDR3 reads TGTGCCAGCAGTCGACTAGCGGGGAGGTACACAGATACGCAGTATTTT. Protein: CASSRLAGRYTDTQYF.

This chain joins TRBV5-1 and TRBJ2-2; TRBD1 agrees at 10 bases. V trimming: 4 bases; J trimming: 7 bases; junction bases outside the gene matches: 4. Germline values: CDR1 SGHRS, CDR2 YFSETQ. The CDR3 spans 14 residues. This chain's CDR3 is CASSGQGEGGELFF. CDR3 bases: TGCGCCAGCAGCGGACAGGGGGAGGGCGGGGAGCTGTTTTTT. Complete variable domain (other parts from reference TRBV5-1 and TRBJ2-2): KAGVTQTPRYLIKTRGQQVTLSCSPISGHRSVSWYQQTPGQGLQFLFEYFSETQRNKGNFPGRFSGRQFSNSRSEMNVSTLELGDSALYLCASSGQGEGGELFFGEGSRLTVL.

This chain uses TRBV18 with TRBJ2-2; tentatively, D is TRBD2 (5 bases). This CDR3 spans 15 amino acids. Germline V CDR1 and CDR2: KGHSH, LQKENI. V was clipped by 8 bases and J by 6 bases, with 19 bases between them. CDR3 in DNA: TGTGCCAGCCTCCAATCCCGGGATCTGTCCGGGGAGCTGTTTTTT. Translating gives CASLQSRDLSGELFF. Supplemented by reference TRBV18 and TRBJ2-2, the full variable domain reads NAGVMQNPRHLVRRRGQEARLRCSPMKGHSHVYWYRQLPEEGLKFMVYLQKENIIDESGMPKERFSAEFPKEGPSILRIQQVVRGDSAAYFCASLQSRDLSGELFFGEGSRLTVL.

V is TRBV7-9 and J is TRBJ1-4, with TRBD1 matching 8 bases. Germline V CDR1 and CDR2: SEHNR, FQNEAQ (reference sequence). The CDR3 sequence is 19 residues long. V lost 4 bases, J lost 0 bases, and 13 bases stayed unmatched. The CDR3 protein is CASSSKRGQEGATNEKLFF. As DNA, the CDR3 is TGTGCCAGCAGCTCAAAAAGGGGACAGGAGGGGGCAACTAATGAAAAACTGTTTTTT. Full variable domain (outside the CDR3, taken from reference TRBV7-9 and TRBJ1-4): DTGVSQNPRHKITKRGQNVTFRCDPISEHNRLYWYRQTLGQGPEFLTYFQNEAQLEKSRLLSDRFSAERPKGSFSTLEIQRTEQGDSAMYLCASSSKRGQEGATNEKLFFGSGTQLSVL.

The CDR3 region is CASSFVSTGELFF. Here the CDR3 DNA reads TGTGCCAGCAGCTTTGTCTCCACCGGGGAGCTGTTTTTT. V is TRBV5-8 and J is TRBJ2-2; D not resolved. The CDR3 extends over 13 amino acids. Germline-derived CDR1 and CDR2 are SGHTS and YDEGEE. Trimming stripped 2 bases from V and 4 bases from J, with 6 bases between.

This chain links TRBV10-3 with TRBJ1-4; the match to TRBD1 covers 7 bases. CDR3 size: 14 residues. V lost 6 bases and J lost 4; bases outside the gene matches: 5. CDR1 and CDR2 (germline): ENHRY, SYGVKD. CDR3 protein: CAIRPGTDNEKLFF. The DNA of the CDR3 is TGTGCCATCAGGCCCGGGACAGATAATGAAAAACTGTTTTTT.

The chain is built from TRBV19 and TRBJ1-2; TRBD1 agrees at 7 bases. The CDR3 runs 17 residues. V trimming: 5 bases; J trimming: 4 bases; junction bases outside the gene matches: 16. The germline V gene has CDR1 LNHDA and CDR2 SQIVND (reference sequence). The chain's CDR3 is CASSPRTGRTEPYGYTF. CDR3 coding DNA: TGTGCCAGTAGTCCCCGGACAGGACGAACCGAGCCCTATGGCTACACCTTC.

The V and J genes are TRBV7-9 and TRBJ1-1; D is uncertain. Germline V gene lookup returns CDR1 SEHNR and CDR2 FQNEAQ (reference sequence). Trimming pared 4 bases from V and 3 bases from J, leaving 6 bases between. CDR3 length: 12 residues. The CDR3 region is CASSSGYTEAFF. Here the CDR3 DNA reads TGTGCCAGCAGCTCCGGGTACACTGAAGCTTTCTTT. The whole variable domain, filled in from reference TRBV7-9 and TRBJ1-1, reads DTGVSQNPRHKITKRGQNVTFRCDPISEHNRLYWYRQTLGQGPEFLTYFQNEAQLEKSRLLSDRFSAERPKGSFSTLEIQRTEQGDSAMYLCASSSGYTEAFFGQGTRLTVV.

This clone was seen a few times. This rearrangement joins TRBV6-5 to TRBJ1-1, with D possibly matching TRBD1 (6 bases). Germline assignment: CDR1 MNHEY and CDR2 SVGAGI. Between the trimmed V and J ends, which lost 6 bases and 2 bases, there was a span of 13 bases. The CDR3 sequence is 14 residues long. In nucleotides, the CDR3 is TGTGCCAGCAGCCCGGGGGGGGCCAACACTGAAGCTTTCTTT. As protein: CASSPGGANTEAFF.

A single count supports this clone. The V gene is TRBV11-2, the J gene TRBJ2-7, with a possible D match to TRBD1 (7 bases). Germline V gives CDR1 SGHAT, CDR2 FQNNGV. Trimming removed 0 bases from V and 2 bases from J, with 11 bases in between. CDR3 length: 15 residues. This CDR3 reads CASSLDPGGTYEQYF. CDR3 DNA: TGTGCCAGCAGCTTAGATCCAGGGGGGACCTACGAGCAGTACTTC.

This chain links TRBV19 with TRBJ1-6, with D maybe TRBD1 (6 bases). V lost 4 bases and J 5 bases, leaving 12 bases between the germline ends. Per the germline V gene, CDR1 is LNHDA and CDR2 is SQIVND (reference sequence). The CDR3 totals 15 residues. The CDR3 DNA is TGTGCCAGTAGTAGCCTACAGGGAAATAATTCACCCCTCCACTTT. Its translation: CASSSLQGNNSPLHF.

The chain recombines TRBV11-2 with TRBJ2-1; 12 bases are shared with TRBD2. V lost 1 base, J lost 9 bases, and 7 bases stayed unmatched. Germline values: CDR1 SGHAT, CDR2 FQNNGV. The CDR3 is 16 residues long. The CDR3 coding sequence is TGTGCCAGCAGCTTAGTTCGTGCTAGCGGGGGGGCTGAGCAGTTCTTC. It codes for CASSLVRASGGAEQFF. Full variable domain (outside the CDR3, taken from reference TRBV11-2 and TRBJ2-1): EAGVAQSPRYKIIEKRQSVAFWCNPISGHATLYWYQQILGQGPKLLIQFQNNGVVDDSQLPKDRFSAERLKGVDSTLKIQPAKLEDSAVYLCASSLVRASGGAEQFFGPGTRLTVL.

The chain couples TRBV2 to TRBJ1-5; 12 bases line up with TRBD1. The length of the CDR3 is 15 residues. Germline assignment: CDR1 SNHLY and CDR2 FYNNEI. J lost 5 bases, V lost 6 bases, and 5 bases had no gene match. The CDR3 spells CASRGDRGPYQPQHF. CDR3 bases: TGTGCCAGCAGGGGGGACAGGGGGCCCTATCAGCCCCAGCATTTT.

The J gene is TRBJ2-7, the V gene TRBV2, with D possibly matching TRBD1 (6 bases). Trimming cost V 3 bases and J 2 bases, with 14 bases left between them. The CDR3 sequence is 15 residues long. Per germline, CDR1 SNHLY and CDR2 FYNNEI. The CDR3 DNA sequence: TGTGCCAGCAGTGATAAACAGGGAGCCCCCTACGAGCAGTACTTC. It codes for CASSDKQGAPYEQYF.

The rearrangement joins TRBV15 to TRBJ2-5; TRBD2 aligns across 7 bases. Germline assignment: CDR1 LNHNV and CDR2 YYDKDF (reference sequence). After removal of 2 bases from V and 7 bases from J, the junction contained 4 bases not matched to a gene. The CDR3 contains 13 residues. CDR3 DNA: TGTGCCACCAGCAGAAATTCGGGGGGGACCCAGTACTTC. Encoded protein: CATSRNSGGTQYF.

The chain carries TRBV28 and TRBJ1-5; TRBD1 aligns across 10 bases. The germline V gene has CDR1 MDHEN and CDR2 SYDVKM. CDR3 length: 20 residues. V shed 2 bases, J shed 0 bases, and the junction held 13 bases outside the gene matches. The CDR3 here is CASSLTGTGAVLGSNQPQHF. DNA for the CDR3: TGTGCCAGCAGTTTAACCGGGACAGGGGCGGTTTTGGGTAGCAATCAGCCCCAGCATTTT.

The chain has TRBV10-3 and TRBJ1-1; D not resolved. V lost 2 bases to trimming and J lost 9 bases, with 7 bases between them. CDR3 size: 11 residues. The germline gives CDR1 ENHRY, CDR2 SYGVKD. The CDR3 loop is CAISEREKAFF. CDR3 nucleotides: TGTGCCATCAGTGAGAGGGAGAAAGCTTTCTTT.

CDR3 bases: TGCGCCAGCAGTGATCGGCGGACCGGGGAGCTGTTTTTT. It translates to CASSDRRTGELFF. The chain joins TRBV10-1 to TRBJ2-2; D gene unclear. V lost 3 bases, J lost 5 bases, and 7 bases lay in between. CDR3 length: 13 residues. The germline V gene encodes CDR1 WNHNN and CDR2 SYGVQD (reference sequence).

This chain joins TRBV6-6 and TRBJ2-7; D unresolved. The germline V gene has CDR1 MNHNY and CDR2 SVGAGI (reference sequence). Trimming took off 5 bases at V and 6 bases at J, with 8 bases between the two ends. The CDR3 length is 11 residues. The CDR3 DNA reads TGTGCCAGCAGTGACCGAGGCGAGCAGTACTTC. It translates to CASSDRGEQYF.

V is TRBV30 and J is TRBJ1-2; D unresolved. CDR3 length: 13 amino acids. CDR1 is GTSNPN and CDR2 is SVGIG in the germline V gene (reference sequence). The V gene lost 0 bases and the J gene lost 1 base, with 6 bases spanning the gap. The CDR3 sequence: CAWSVYSNYGYTF. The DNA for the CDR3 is TGTGCCTGGAGTGTATACAGTAACTATGGCTACACCTTC.

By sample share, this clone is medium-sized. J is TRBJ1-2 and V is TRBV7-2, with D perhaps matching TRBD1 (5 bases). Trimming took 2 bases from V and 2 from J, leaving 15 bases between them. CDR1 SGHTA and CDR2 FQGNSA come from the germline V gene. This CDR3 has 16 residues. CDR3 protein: CASSLPRASYNYGYTF. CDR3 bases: TGTGCCAGCAGCTTACCCAGGGCCTCATACAACTATGGCTACACCTTC.

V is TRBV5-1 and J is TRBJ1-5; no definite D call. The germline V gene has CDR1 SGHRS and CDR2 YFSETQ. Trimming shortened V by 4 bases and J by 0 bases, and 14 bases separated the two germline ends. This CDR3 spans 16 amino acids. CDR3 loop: CASSILPADSNQPQHF. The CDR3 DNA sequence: TGCGCCAGCAGCATCCTCCCGGCGGATAGCAATCAGCCCCAGCATTTT.

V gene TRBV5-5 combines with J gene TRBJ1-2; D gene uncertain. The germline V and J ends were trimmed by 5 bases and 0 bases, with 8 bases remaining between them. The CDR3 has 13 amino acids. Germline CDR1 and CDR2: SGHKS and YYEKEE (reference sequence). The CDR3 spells CASRAGSNYGYTF. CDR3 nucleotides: TGTGCCAGCAGAGCGGGATCTAACTATGGCTACACCTTC.

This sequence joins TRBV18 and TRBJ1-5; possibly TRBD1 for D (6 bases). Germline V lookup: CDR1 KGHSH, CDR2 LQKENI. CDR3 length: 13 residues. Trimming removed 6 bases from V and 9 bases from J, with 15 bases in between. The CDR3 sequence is CASSPDRASPQHF. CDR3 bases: TGTGCCAGCTCTCCGGACAGAGCCTCGCCCCAGCATTTT.

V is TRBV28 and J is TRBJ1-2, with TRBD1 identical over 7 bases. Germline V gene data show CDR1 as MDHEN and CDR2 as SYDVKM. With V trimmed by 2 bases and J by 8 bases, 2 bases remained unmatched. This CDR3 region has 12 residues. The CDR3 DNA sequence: TGTGCCAGCAGTTTACGACAGGGCGGCTACACCTTC. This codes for CASSLRQGGYTF.

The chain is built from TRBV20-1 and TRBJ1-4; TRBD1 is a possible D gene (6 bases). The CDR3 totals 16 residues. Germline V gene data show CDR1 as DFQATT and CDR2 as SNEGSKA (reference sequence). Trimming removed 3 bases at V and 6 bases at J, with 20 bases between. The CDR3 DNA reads TGCAGTGCTAGTCCACCCAGGGACATCTATGATGAAAAACTGTTTTTT. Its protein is CSASPPRDIYDEKLFF.

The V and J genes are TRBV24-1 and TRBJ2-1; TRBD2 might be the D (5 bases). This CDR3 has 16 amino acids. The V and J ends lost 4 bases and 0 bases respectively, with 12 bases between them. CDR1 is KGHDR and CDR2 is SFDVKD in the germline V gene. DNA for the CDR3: TGTGCCACCAGTGACGCAGCGGCAAGCTCCTACAATGAGCAGTTCTTC. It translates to CATSDAAASSYNEQFF.